Following are 5 T cell receptor beta chains from one sample sequenced in a study of monozygotic twins with inflammatory bowel disease. One entry per CDR3 protein, without DNA, is what TCRdb gives after re-calling the 5' RACE reads. Here the sample table reports approximately 400,000 distinct CDR3 sequences. Sequenced material: blood. All receptors derive from a human donor with ulcerative colitis or Crohn's disease, or a healthy co-twin of an affected twin (not recorded which).

The rearrangement joins TRBV5-1 to TRBJ2-1. CDR3 size: 14 residues. Germline V gives CDR1 SGHRS, CDR2 YFSETQ. The CDR3 spells CASSLSPVYNEQFF.

The J gene is TRBJ2-7, the V gene TRBV7-2; TCRdb outputs TRBD1, but without DNA this stays unchecked. The germline V gene has CDR1 SGHTA and CDR2 FQGNSA. CDR3 length: 14 residues. CDR3 sequence reads: CASSLDRPPDEQYF.

The rearrangement joins TRBV7-3 to TRBJ2-1; TCRdb picks TRBD1, but there is no DNA to check that call. CDR3 length: 18 residues. Germline assignment: CDR1 SGHTA and CDR2 FQGTGA. CDR3 sequence reads: CASSLIAGGVASYNEQFF.

The CDR3 loop reads CSATGTDSYEQYF. The chain uses TRBV20-1 and TRBJ2-7; TCRdb calls TRBD1, which cannot be checked without DNA. The CDR3 covers 13 residues. CDR1 and CDR2 (germline): DFQATT, SNEGSKA (reference sequence).

This chain uses TRBV20-1 with TRBJ2-1. Germline CDR1 reads DFQATT; CDR2 reads SNEGSKA (reference sequence). This CDR3 contains 16 residues. This CDR3 is CSARDGRVSSYNEQFF.